This TCR beta chain was identified in a study of response to subunit inactivated influenza vaccine. The study, taken as a whole, reports: Each seasonal influenza vaccination recruits few new T cells, the authors suggested.

To note about this clonotype: The antigen remains undetermined.

The CDR3 consists of 13 residues. V was clipped by 6 bases and J by 7 bases; unmatched bases: 6. TCRdb re-analysed the RT-PCR reads in MiXCR, keeping a single row per CDR3 protein. This sample has about 800,000 distinct CDR3 sequences, with 21% found just once. This chain joins TRBV12-3 or TRBV12-4 and TRBJ1-2; 9 bases map to TRBD1. Specimen: PBMCs from blood, collected 5 days after vaccination. The TCR sequence derives from a man aged 45-65 years who received an inactivated influenza vaccine. The CDR3 region has the DNA TGTGCCAGCAGATCCACAGGGGGCGCTGGCTACACCTTC. Its translation: CASRSTGGAGYTF.